The 18 T cell receptor beta chains below all came from one sample that was sequenced in a study of response to subunit inactivated influenza vaccine. TCRdb itself ran the RT-PCR reads through MiXCR, one entry per CDR3 protein. The sample carries about 310,000 distinct CDR3 sequences, 22% recorded once. The sample was PBMCs from blood, taken less than 22 months after vaccination. The receptors were sampled from a man aged 45-69 years who received an inactivated influenza vaccine.

There are a few counts of this clonotype. V and J are TRBV11-3 and TRBJ2-7; tentative D call: TRBD2 (7 bases). Per the germline V gene, CDR1 is SGHNT and CDR2 is YENEEA. V lost 4 bases and J lost 6, with 13 bases in between. The CDR3 consists of 13 residues. The CDR3 loop is CASSSVGGGEQYF. CDR3 bases: TGTGCCAGCAGCTCGGTGGGAGGGGGCGAGCAGTACTTC.

The chain employs TRBV10-3 and TRBJ1-5, with 9 bases lining up with TRBD1. The CDR3 has 15 residues. Germline trimming cut 6 bases from V and 7 bases from J; bases unmatched to any gene: 10. Looked up from germline, CDR1 is ENHRY and CDR2 is SYGVKD. The CDR3, as DNA: TGTGCCATCAGAGCCGGGACAGGGTTTGGCCAGCCCCAGCATTTT. Translated: CAIRAGTGFGQPQHF.

Remarks on this clonotype: At one end the junction does not follow the germline gene, possibly because of a read error. The V and J genes are TRBV7-7 and TRBJ2-1; TRBD2 matches at 7 bases. This CDR3 has 14 residues. The germline V gene has CDR1 SSHAT and CDR2 FNYEAQ (reference sequence). CDR3 sequence (DNA): TGTGCTAGCAACCATAGCGGGCCATATTTTGAGCAGTTCTTC. Translation gives CASNHSGPYFEQFF.

This clonotype was seen repeatedly, ten times or more. The V and J genes are TRBV10-3 and TRBJ1-1; TRBD1 matches 7 bases. J was trimmed by 4 bases and V by 6 bases; bases with no gene match: 11. CDR3 length: 15 amino acids. Germline lookup yields CDR1 ENHRY and CDR2 SYGVKD. The CDR3 DNA is TGTGCCATCAGCCCCGGACAGGAGCAGGGCACTGAAGCTTTCTTT. Amino acids: CAISPGQEQGTEAFF.

This clonotype was seen only a few times. The gene calls are TRBV5-1 and TRBJ2-5, with 10 bases fitting TRBD1. With V trimmed by 6 bases and J by 2 bases, 1 base remained unmatched. This CDR3 has 13 amino acids. In germline, CDR1 is SGHRS, CDR2 YFSETQ. The CDR3 is CASKDRGQETQYF. As DNA, the CDR3 is TGCGCCAGCAAGGACAGGGGGCAAGAGACCCAGTACTTC.

This clonotype was seen a few times. The V call is TRBV6-1, the J call TRBJ1-3; D is unresolved. CDR1 is MNHNS and CDR2 is SASEGT in the germline V gene. The CDR3 is 15 amino acids. Trimming took 6 bases from V and 3 from J, leaving 15 bases between them. The CDR3 loop reads CASSQGHGYGNTIYF. CDR3 bases: TGTGCCAGCAGCCAAGGGCATGGGTATGGAAACACCATATATTTT.

The rearrangement links TRBV24-1 to TRBJ2-7; no clear D gene. Germline V lookup: CDR1 KGHDR, CDR2 SFDVKD. V was pared by 2 bases and J by 0 bases, with 10 bases between. The CDR3 runs 15 residues. The CDR3 DNA sequence: TGTGCCACCAGTGATTCCGGGCCAAGCTCCTACGAGCAGTACTTC. Translating it yields CATSDSGPSSYEQYF.

There are a few counts of this clonotype. V is TRBV7-9 and J is TRBJ2-1; D unresolved. Trimming stripped 4 bases from V and 2 bases from J, with 9 bases between. Germline V CDR1 and CDR2: SEHNR, FQNEAQ (reference sequence). The CDR3 extends over 14 amino acids. CDR3 amino acids: CASSSPGPYNEQFF. The CDR3 DNA reads as TGTGCCAGCAGCTCACCGGGTCCCTACAATGAGCAGTTCTTC.

This clonotype was counted between two and nine times. The chain is built from TRBV19 and TRBJ1-2; no reliable D call. V lost 10 bases and J lost 4, with 16 bases in between. The CDR3 runs 13 residues. Germline V gene sequence: CDR1 LNHDA, CDR2 SQIVND (reference sequence). The CDR3 sequence is CATNLPSGYGYTF. CDR3 sequence (DNA): TGTGCCACCAATTTGCCGTCTGGCTATGGCTACACCTTC.

J is TRBJ1-2 and V is TRBV12-3 or TRBV12-4; D unresolved. V dropped 2 bases and J dropped 8 bases, with 12 bases sitting between them. The CDR3 runs to 13 residues. In DNA form, the CDR3 reads TGTGCCAGCAGTTTAAGGGCAGGTGGCGGCTACACCTTC. Its translation: CASSLRAGGGYTF.

J is TRBJ2-3 and V is TRBV5-1, with 7 bases matching TRBD1. The CDR3 consists of 13 residues. The germline CDR1 and CDR2 sequences are SGHRS and YFSETQ. With 4 bases clipped from V and 8 bases from J, the junction kept 7 bases outside the gene matches. The chain's CDR3 is CASSEGQTGTQYF. In nucleotides, the CDR3 is TGCGCCAGCAGCGAGGGACAGACGGGTACGCAGTATTTT. Based on the CDR3 plus reference TRBV5-1 and TRBJ2-3, the full variable domain is KAGVTQTPRYLIKTRGQQVTLSCSPISGHRSVSWYQQTPGQGLQFLFEYFSETQRNKGNFPGRFSGRQFSNSRSEMNVSTLELGDSALYLCASSEGQTGTQYFGPGTRLTVL.

The CDR3 loop is CASSPTASSYNEQFF. DNA for the CDR3: TGTGCCAGCAGCCCGACAGCGAGCTCCTACAATGAGCAGTTCTTC. The V and J genes are TRBV7-2 and TRBJ2-1, with D tentatively TRBD1 (5 bases). This CDR3 has 15 residues. Trimming pared 5 bases from V and 0 bases from J, leaving 11 bases between. Germline loops: CDR1 SGHTA, CDR2 FQGNSA.

V is TRBV28 and J is TRBJ2-5; D is possibly TRBD2 (7 bases). The CDR3 runs to 17 residues. Between the trimmed V and J ends, which lost 5 bases and 9 bases, there was a span of 28 bases. Germline V gene lookup returns CDR1 MDHEN and CDR2 SYDVKM. The CDR3 reads CASSPAGGRRSREAQYF. Written as DNA, the CDR3 is TGTGCCAGCAGTCCCGCCGGGGGGCGCAGAAGTCGGGAGGCCCAGTACTTC.

This clonotype was found many times. The genes are TRBV20-1 and TRBJ1-5; TRBD1 aligns across 9 bases. J gave up 6 bases and V 6 bases, and 6 bases lay outside the gene matches. Germline loops: CDR1 DFQATT, CDR2 SNEGSKA (reference sequence). This CDR3 is built from 13 residues. This CDR3 reads CSATQGAGQPQHF. As DNA, the CDR3 is TGCAGTGCAACACAGGGGGCAGGTCAGCCCCAGCATTTT.

CDR3 loop: CASSQDRAGGYEQYF. The CDR3 DNA follows: TGCGCCAGCAGCCAAGATCGGGCGGGGGGGTACGAGCAGTACTTC. The chain joins TRBV4-3 to TRBJ2-7; 9 bases are a match to TRBD2. The CDR3 consists of 15 residues. The J segment lost 4 bases and the V segment lost 0 bases, leaving 4 bases of the junction unmatched. Germline CDR1 reads LGHNA; CDR2 reads YSLEER.

This chain links TRBV20-1 with TRBJ2-1; 8 nucleotides match TRBD2. V dropped 1 base and J dropped 7; count of bases not matched to a gene: 9. There are 15 residues in the CDR3. Germline V CDR1 and CDR2: DFQATT, SNEGSKA (reference sequence). CDR3 sequence: CSARVPGTRANEQFF. CDR3 bases: TGCAGTGCTAGAGTCCCCGGGACTAGAGCGAATGAGCAGTTCTTC.

This clonotype has ten or more counts. The V and J genes are TRBV20-1 and TRBJ2-3; 7 bases line up with TRBD2. Looked up from germline, CDR1 is DFQATT and CDR2 is SNEGSKA (reference sequence). With 7 bases clipped from V and 3 bases from J, the junction kept 7 bases outside the gene matches. This CDR3 is built from 13 residues. The CDR3 region is CSERAGVTDTQYF. CDR3 in DNA: TGCAGTGAGCGGGCGGGAGTAACAGATACGCAGTATTTT.

The chain employs TRBV28 and TRBJ2-7; TRBD2 aligns across 8 bases. Germline CDR1 and CDR2: MDHEN and SYDVKM. CDR3 length: 14 amino acids. Trimming cost V 8 bases and J 1 base; bases outside gene matches: 7. CDR3 loop: CASVGASGSYEQYF. The CDR3 coding sequence is TGTGCCAGCGTGGGGGCTAGCGGGTCCTACGAGCAGTACTTC.